The 10 T cell receptor beta chains below all came from one sample that was sequenced in a study of blood T cells in healthy people across ages. A sample-barcoded 5' primer and a J-beta primer mix were used in a second PCR of roughly 7 to 12 cycles. Using its own MiXCR run on the 5' RACE reads, TCRdb lists one record per CDR3 protein. The sample gives roughly 900,000 distinct CDR3 sequences, less than 35% of which show up once; 15% to 20% is in the top ten. The sequenced material came from blood. These receptors were obtained from an elderly woman in good health.

This clonotype was counted many times. The chain uses TRBV6-2 or TRBV6-3 and TRBJ1-2; 7 bases line up with TRBD1. Per the germline V gene, CDR1 is MNHEY and CDR2 is SVGEGT. V was pared by 5 bases and J by 2 bases, with 5 bases of the junction left unmatched. The CDR3 is made up of 14 amino acids. In DNA, the CDR3 is TGTGCCAGCAGTGACACGGGACAGAACTATGGCTACACCTTC. Translation gives CASSDTGQNYGYTF.

Remarks on this clonotype: A read error is possible here, since a much larger clone lies one base away. The chain joins TRBV3-1 to TRBJ2-3; D not resolved. Trimming shortened V by 2 bases and J by 6 bases, and 6 bases separated the two germline ends. CDR1 LGHDT and CDR2 YNNKEL come from the germline V gene (reference sequence). The CDR3 has 12 residues. The CDR3 DNA reads as TGTGCCAGCAGCCAAATCGGGGATACGCAGTATTTT. Translated: CASSQIGDTQYF.

This clonotype was seen ten or more times. The chain has TRBV14 and TRBJ1-2; 9 bases agree with TRBD1. CDR1 SGHDN and CDR2 FVKESK come from the germline V gene. The CDR3 length is 18 residues. V dropped 3 bases and J dropped 5; count of bases not matched to a gene: 16. This CDR3 reads CASSHGPGQGPPSYGYTF. The CDR3 DNA is TGTGCCAGCAGCCACGGCCCGGGACAGGGACCCCCAAGTTATGGCTACACCTTC.

This clonotype has ten or more counts. This may arise from a read error, as a much more abundant clone is one base away. The chain carries TRBV7-2 and TRBJ2-7, with 10 bases aligning to TRBD1. This CDR3 spans 15 amino acids. After removal of 1 base from V and 7 bases from J, the junction contained 7 bases not matched to a gene. From germline, CDR1 is SGHTA and CDR2 FQGNSA. CDR3 protein: CASSLGTGGYNEQYF. CDR3 DNA: TGTGCCAGCAGCTTAGGGACAGGGGGATACAATGAGCAGTACTTC.

As regards this clonotype: A much larger clone differs from this one at a single base, so this may be a read error. This chain joins TRBV7-2 and TRBJ2-1; D remains ambiguous. CDR1 and CDR2 (germline): SGHTA, FQGNSA. This CDR3 region has 15 residues. V shed 3 bases and J shed 13 bases, with 22 bases lying between them. The CDR3 sequence: CASSLGSPPGETQFF. DNA of the CDR3: TGTGCCAGCAGCTTGGGTTCCCCACCCGGAGAGACCCAGTTCTTC.

This clonotype was seen more than once but under ten times. A much larger clone sits a single nucleotide away, making a read error possible. This chain links TRBV28 with TRBJ2-4; D is unresolved. The J call is in doubt because the DNA end fits TRBJ2-7 better. Germline loops: CDR1 MDHEN, CDR2 SYDVKM. The CDR3 loop spans 12 amino acids. The CDR3: CASKFFGGEQYF. In DNA, the CDR3 is TGTGCCAGCAAGTTCTTTGGCGGCGAGCAGTACTTC.

This clonotype showed up just once. This chain connects TRBV7-9 to TRBJ1-1; 7 bases agree with TRBD1. The CDR3 covers 14 residues. With 4 bases clipped from V and 6 bases from J, the junction kept 8 bases outside the gene matches. Germline-derived CDR1 and CDR2 are SEHNR and FQNEAQ (reference sequence). DNA of the CDR3: TGTGCCAGCAGCTCCACAGGGGCGCTGGCTGAAGCTTTCTTT. It specifies CASSSTGALAEAFF.

The chain joins TRBV11-3 to TRBJ1-5; 7 bases map to TRBD1. The germline V gene has CDR1 SGHNT and CDR2 YENEEA. V trimming: 5 bases; J trimming: 4 bases; junction bases outside the gene matches: 11. The CDR3 loop spans 16 amino acids. The chain's CDR3 is CASSLRHRDSNQPQHF. The CDR3 region has the DNA TGTGCCAGCAGCCTCAGACACCGGGACAGTAATCAGCCCCAGCATTTT.

The chain is built from TRBV29-1 and TRBJ2-7; TRBD2 matches 7 bases. V lost 6 bases, J lost 0 bases, and 8 bases stayed unmatched. The CDR3 runs to 14 residues. Germline V lookup: CDR1 SQVTM, CDR2 ANQGSEA. CDR3 bases: TGCAGCGTACCAAGCGGGATTAGCTCCTACGAGCAGTACTTC. It is translated as CSVPSGISSYEQYF.

This clonotype was picked up many times. The chain uses TRBV12-3 or TRBV12-4 and TRBJ2-7; TRBD1 matches at 10 bases. The trim removed 1 base at V and 7 bases at J, leaving 1 base unmatched. There are 13 residues in the CDR3. CDR3 residues: CASSLGTGGEQYF. Here the CDR3 DNA reads TGTGCCAGCAGTTTAGGGACAGGGGGAGAGCAGTACTTC.